This paragraph covers one T cell receptor beta chain sequence. The source of the sample is a study of blood T cell repertoires in COVID-19. Generated by immunoSEQ multiplex PCR, the TCRdb table keeps only in-frame clones and is missing some. This table holds about 100,000 clones, about 77% found once. This CDR3 is built from 17 residues. The chain joins TRBV21-1 to TRBJ1-5. TRBV21-1 is termed a pseudogene. Sequences were obtained from peripheral blood. This clonotype originated in a man in his 70s with active or convalescent COVID-19. CDR3 coding DNA: TGTGCCAGCAGCACGCCTGGCGGGATGCATCGCAATCAGCCCCAGCATTTT. Its protein is CASSTPGGMHRNQPQHF.